The 14 T cell receptor beta chains listed next were all sequenced from one sample in a study of T cells in Graves' hyperthyroidism and ophthalmopathy. The source material, RNA transcripts, was used to amplify TCR beta CDR3 regions. First-round RT-PCR with HTBI primers amplified the TCR CDR3 region. TCRdb fed the multiplex PCR reads into MiXCR, producing one record per CDR3 protein. This sample has some 550,000 distinct CDR3 sequences, with 20% to 25% found just once. The sequenced sample consisted of blood. The receptor set was obtained from a man younger than 35 with Graves' hyperthyroidism.

This clonotype was picked up a small number of times. This sequence joins TRBV11-2 and TRBJ2-7; D is unresolved. The V end lost 1 base, the J end lost 6 bases, and 7 bases lay between the germline ends. The CDR3 length is 12 residues. The germline gives CDR1 SGHAT, CDR2 FQNNGV. The CDR3 region has the DNA TGTGCCAGCAGCTTAGGGTGGGGCGAGCAGTACTTC. This translates into CASSLGWGEQYF. The complete variable domain, with remaining parts taken from reference TRBV11-2 and TRBJ2-7, reads EAGVAQSPRYKIIEKRQSVAFWCNPISGHATLYWYQQILGQGPKLLIQFQNNGVVDDSQLPKDRFSAERLKGVDSTLKIQPAKLEDSAVYLCASSLGWGEQYFGPGTRLTVT.

About this clonotype: A read error may be the cause here, since a much bigger clone is one base away. This chain links TRBV29-1 with TRBJ2-5, with D perhaps TRBD1 (5 bases). V lost 0 bases to trimming and J lost 12 bases, with 17 bases between them. This CDR3 region has 13 residues. The germline CDR1 and CDR2 sequences are SQVTM and ANQGSEA. This CDR3 is CSVEDGHGPLEYF. CDR3 sequence (DNA): TGCAGCGTTGAAGACGGACATGGACCCCTGGAGTACTTC.

At least ten counts were recorded for this clonotype. The CDR3 nucleotides read TGCAGCGTTGGGGCGCACACTGAAGCTTTCTTT. Translating it yields CSVGAHTEAFF. This chain connects TRBV29-1 to TRBJ1-1; D remains ambiguous. This CDR3 is 11 amino acids long. The germline CDR1 and CDR2 sequences are SQVTM and ANQGSEA. V lost 4 bases to trimming and J lost 3 bases, with 6 bases between them.

The chain employs TRBV7-2 and TRBJ2-7, with D perhaps TRBD2 (6 bases). The germline gives CDR1 SGHTA, CDR2 FQGNSA. The CDR3 has 14 residues. V was clipped by 3 bases and J by 2 bases, with 11 bases between them. The CDR3 sequence is CASSFASAAYEQYF. For the CDR3, the DNA is TGTGCCAGCAGCTTCGCTAGCGCGGCCTACGAGCAGTACTTC.

This clonotype appeared many times. The chain has TRBV20-1 and TRBJ2-7; a possible D gene is TRBD1 (6 bases). The germline CDR1 and CDR2 sequences are DFQATT and SNEGSKA (reference sequence). The CDR3 contains 14 residues. V shed 0 bases and J shed 3 bases, with 12 bases lying between them. The CDR3 DNA reads TGCAGTGCTAGAGATTTGCAGGGGTTCTACGAGCAGTACTTC. Protein: CSARDLQGFYEQYF.

This clonotype was recorded once. The J gene is TRBJ1-1, the V gene TRBV6-5, with 8 bases identical to TRBD1. The germline gives CDR1 MNHEY, CDR2 SVGAGI. CDR3 size: 14 residues. V dropped 2 bases and J dropped 3; count of bases not matched to a gene: 2. In DNA form, the CDR3 reads TGTGCCAGCAGTTACGCGGACAGGGACACTGAAGCTTTCTTT. It encodes CASSYADRDTEAFF.

This clonotype was counted many times. The chain uses TRBV20-1 and TRBJ1-1, with 8 bases that match TRBD1. The CDR3 extends over 14 amino acids. Germline V gives CDR1 DFQATT, CDR2 SNEGSKA (reference sequence). The V and J ends lost 2 bases and 5 bases, in that order; junction bases with no gene match: 7. Written as DNA, the CDR3 is TGCAGTGCTAGATATCAGACAGGGGCAACTGAAGCTTTCTTT. Protein product: CSARYQTGATEAFF.

This clonotype was counted at least ten times. V is TRBV12-3 or TRBV12-4 and J is TRBJ1-1; tentative D call: TRBD1 (6 bases). The V and J ends lost 6 bases and 1 base respectively, with 12 bases between them. This CDR3 spans 14 amino acids. The CDR3 DNA reads as TGTGCCAGCAGCCAGGGGACGACGAACACTGAAGCTTTCTTT. It translates to CASSQGTTNTEAFF.

The CDR3 loop is CASSISASLQPQHF. CDR3 in DNA: TGTGCCAGTAGTATTTCGGCATCACTTCAGCCCCAGCATTTT. V is TRBV19 and J is TRBJ1-5; D unclear. The CDR3 sequence is 14 residues long. Trimming shortened V by 3 bases and J by 6 bases, and 12 bases separated the two germline ends. The V gene's germline CDR1 is LNHDA and CDR2 SQIVND (reference sequence).

This clonotype was observed at least ten times. The chain uses TRBV7-9 and TRBJ2-5; 7 bases align to TRBD1. The V gene's germline CDR1 is SEHNR and CDR2 FQNEAQ (reference sequence). The CDR3 covers 16 residues. Trimming at V came to 5 bases and at J to 0 bases, leaving 9 bases not matched to a gene. CDR3 DNA: TGTGCCAGCAGCCTCAGGGACAGCTTGTACCAAGAGACCCAGTACTTC. Its translation: CASSLRDSLYQETQYF.

This clonotype has a count of ten or more. The genes are TRBV11-2 and TRBJ2-7, with TRBD1 identical over 9 bases. This CDR3 contains 15 residues. V lost 6 bases to trimming and J lost 0 bases; unmatched junction nucleotides: 6. Germline V gene data show CDR1 as SGHAT and CDR2 as FQNNGV. In DNA, the CDR3 is TGTGCCAGCAGTTTTGGGACAGGGAGCTCCTACGAGCAGTACTTC. Protein product: CASSFGTGSSYEQYF.

This clonotype turned up a few times. The chain joins TRBV6-1 to TRBJ2-3, with TRBD2 matching 10 bases. Germline lookup yields CDR1 MNHNS and CDR2 SASEGT. The CDR3 runs to 17 residues. After removal of 3 bases from V and 5 bases from J, the junction contained 11 bases not matched to a gene. The CDR3 sequence: CASSEQTSGVPGDTQYF. CDR3 nucleotide sequence: TGTGCCAGCAGTGAGCAAACTAGCGGGGTTCCTGGAGATACGCAGTATTTT.

V is TRBV12-5 and J is TRBJ1-2, with D possibly matching TRBD1 (6 bases). Germline loops: CDR1 LGHNT, CDR2 FRNRAP. With 0 bases removed from V and 0 bases from J, the gap between germline ends came to 11 bases. The CDR3 sequence is 16 residues long. The CDR3 protein is CASGLVIGQSNYGYTF. The CDR3 nucleotides read TGTGCTAGTGGTTTGGTAATAGGACAGTCTAACTATGGCTACACCTTC.

In its sample, this clonotype was seen many times. The chain employs TRBV11-3 and TRBJ2-5, with D possibly called TRBD1 or TRBD2 (5 bases each). Trimming took 4 bases from V and 5 from J, leaving 14 bases between them. Germline CDR1 SGHNT, CDR2 YENEEA. CDR3 length: 14 amino acids. This CDR3 reads CASSSGAYTETQYF. In nucleotides, the CDR3 is TGTGCCAGCAGCTCCGGGGCCTACACGGAGACCCAGTACTTC.